This entry lists 23 T cell receptor beta chains sequenced from one sample in a study of post-analysis software for immune sequencing data. The study, taken as a whole, reports: There were four or five TRBV segments more frequent in patients than controls, and TRBV5-6, TRBV5-1 and TRBV20-1 were among them.

Prepared TCR beta cDNA libraries contained unique molecular identifiers. One entry per CDR3 protein, called by TCRdb with MiXCR from the PCR reads. The sample has 380,000 or so distinct CDR3 sequences, approximately 33% seen once. Antigen specificity for these receptors is unknown. The sequenced sample was blood. The receptors here all came from a girl aged 10-17 years with multiple sclerosis.

This chain uses TRBV14 with TRBJ2-7; D gene ambiguous. Germline V gives CDR1 SGHDN, CDR2 FVKESK. The CDR3 sequence is 14 residues long. With 0 bases removed from V and 4 bases from J, the gap between germline ends came to 10 bases. The CDR3 loop reads CASSQDNRVYEQYF. CDR3 DNA sequence: TGTGCCAGCAGCCAAGACAACAGAGTTTACGAGCAGTACTTC.

This clonotype was seen more than once but under ten times. The chain joins TRBV29-1 to TRBJ2-7; D may be TRBD1 (5 bases). V was clipped by 3 bases and J by 0 bases, with 9 bases between them. This CDR3 is built from 13 residues. CDR1 and CDR2 from the germline V gene are SQVTM and ANQGSEA. This CDR3 reads CSVERQSSYEQYF. The CDR3 bases are TGCAGCGTTGAGAGACAGAGCTCCTACGAGCAGTACTTC.

This chain uses TRBV7-8 with TRBJ1-5; TRBD1 might be the D (6 bases). The germline V and J ends were trimmed by 1 base and 7 bases, with 17 bases remaining between them. This CDR3 is built from 16 residues. Germline lookup yields CDR1 SGHVS and CDR2 FQNEAQ. CDR3 DNA sequence: TGTGCCAGCAGCTTAGTATTAGGGGGTGGGCCCCAGCCCCAGCATTTT. It specifies CASSLVLGGGPQPQHF.

This clonotype occurred a few times. The V call is TRBV27, the J call TRBJ2-7; 8 nucleotides line up with TRBD1. Germline V gene sequence: CDR1 MNHEY, CDR2 SMNVEV (reference sequence). The CDR3 runs 16 residues. With V trimmed by 3 bases and J by 6 bases, 13 bases remained unmatched. CDR3 sequence: CASSFFGQGRLGEQYF. In nucleotides, the CDR3 is TGTGCCAGCAGTTTCTTCGGACAGGGACGTCTGGGCGAGCAGTACTTC.

The chain links TRBV3-1 to TRBJ2-2, with 11 bases that match TRBD2. Germline V gives CDR1 LGHDT, CDR2 YNNKEL (reference sequence). The CDR3 has 17 amino acids. V dropped 4 bases and J dropped 8; count of bases not matched to a gene: 12. CDR3 nucleotides: TGTGCCAGCAGCCTGGACCTAGGGACTAGCGGTCATGGGGAGCTGTTTTTT. Translating gives CASSLDLGTSGHGELFF.

The chain recombines TRBV12-5 with TRBJ1-5; D ambiguous. Germline V gene lookup returns CDR1 LGHNT and CDR2 FRNRAP. The CDR3 sequence is 9 residues long. Trimming left V 8 bases short and J 5 bases short, with 1 base between. The CDR3 region is CASHQPQHF. In nucleotides, the CDR3 is TGTGCTAGTCATCAGCCCCAGCATTTT. Full variable domain (rest looked up from reference TRBV12-5 and TRBJ1-5): DARVTQTPRHKVTEMGQEVTMRCQPILGHNTVFWYRQTMMQGLELLAYFRNRAPLDDSGMPKDRFSAEMPDATLATLKIQPSEPRDSAVYFCASHQPQHFGDGTRLSIL.

This clonotype was picked up a small number of times. The chain combines TRBV27 with TRBJ2-3, with TRBD2 as a possible D gene (7 bases). CDR1 is MNHEY, CDR2 SMNVEV, per germline (reference sequence). With 6 bases removed from V and 2 bases from J, the gap between germline ends came to 18 bases. This CDR3 comprises 16 residues. The CDR3 loop is CASRGGRLIFTDTQYF. The CDR3 DNA sequence: TGTGCCAGCAGGGGGGGGCGGTTGATCTTCACAGATACGCAGTATTTT.

The gene calls are TRBV6-4 and TRBJ2-4; D remains ambiguous. Germline loops: CDR1 MRHNA, CDR2 SNTAGT. This CDR3 comprises 17 residues. Trimming left V 0 bases short and J 5 bases short, with 17 bases between. Here the CDR3 reads CASSDSDQPFWENIQYF. CDR3 DNA: TGTGCCAGCAGTGACTCGGATCAACCCTTCTGGGAAAACATTCAGTACTTC.

The chain recombines TRBV6-1 with TRBJ2-3; D call uncertain. Germline CDR1 reads MNHNS; CDR2 reads SASEGT. CDR3 length: 15 residues. V was shortened by 5 bases and J by 1 base, with 13 bases between the two germline ends. The CDR3 region is CASSSVSLGTDTQYF. In nucleotides, the CDR3 is TGTGCCAGCAGTTCCGTCTCCCTGGGCACAGATACGCAGTATTTT.

V gene TRBV5-1 combines with J gene TRBJ1-5, with 9 bases that match TRBD1. V shed 4 bases and J 1 base; nucleotides not matched to a gene: 3. CDR3 size: 15 residues. The germline V gene has CDR1 SGHRS and CDR2 YFSETQ. In nucleotides, the CDR3 is TGCGCCAGCAGCCAGGGGACAGGGAGCAATCAGCCCCAGCATTTT. Encoded protein: CASSQGTGSNQPQHF.

The chain combines TRBV5-1 with TRBJ2-5; 7 nucleotides align to TRBD1. Germline CDR1 and CDR2: SGHRS and YFSETQ. This CDR3 has 13 residues. V gave up 3 bases and J gave up 5 bases; unmatched junction bases: 4. The CDR3 here is CASSSTGSETQYF. CDR3 coding DNA: TGCGCCAGCAGCTCGACAGGGAGTGAGACCCAGTACTTC.

This chain links TRBV29-1 with TRBJ2-1; perhaps TRBD1 as D (6 bases). CDR3 length: 13 amino acids. Trimming stripped 1 base from V and 13 bases from J, with 17 bases between. Germline CDR1 is SQVTM and CDR2 is ANQGSEA. The DNA of the CDR3 is TGCAGCGTTGAAGCGGACAGAGAAGAGACCCAGTTCTTC. It yields the protein CSVEADREETQFF.

The chain links TRBV6-5 to TRBJ1-5; D unclear. From germline, CDR1 is MNHEY and CDR2 SVGAGI. Trimming took 6 bases from V and 4 from J, leaving 10 bases between them. The CDR3 is made up of 13 amino acids. The CDR3 region has the DNA TGTGCCAGCAGACTCGGGGTAAATCAGCCCCAGCATTTT. Amino acid sequence: CASRLGVNQPQHF.

This clonotype was seen many times. V usage is TRBV3-1 and J usage is TRBJ2-7; D is unresolved. The CDR3 sequence is 11 residues long. V was pared by 0 bases and J by 3 bases, with 0 bases between. Germline V gives CDR1 LGHDT, CDR2 YNNKEL (reference sequence). The CDR3 reads CASSQDYEQYF. The CDR3 nucleotides are TGTGCCAGCAGCCAAGACTACGAGCAGTACTTC.

The rearrangement uses TRBV7-2 and TRBJ2-1; D unclear. The CDR3 is 14 residues long. V lost 5 bases and J lost 5, with 13 bases in between. Germline CDR1 is SGHTA and CDR2 is FQGNSA. The CDR3: CASSPRTGNNEQFF. Written as DNA, the CDR3 is TGTGCCAGCAGCCCGAGGACGGGTAACAATGAGCAGTTCTTC.

With regard to this clonotype: This could be a read error, since a much larger clone is one nucleotide away. The V gene is TRBV7-9, the J gene TRBJ2-1, with D possibly being TRBD2 (6 bases). The CDR3 consists of 14 residues. The V gene's germline CDR1 is SEHNR and CDR2 FQNEAQ (reference sequence). The CDR3 protein is CASSLEEGYSEQFF. The CDR3 nucleotides are TGTGCCAGCAGCTTAGAGGAGGGCTACAGTGAGCAGTTCTTC.

This clonotype was recorded at least ten times. The J gene is TRBJ2-3, the V gene TRBV10-3, with D hard to call. V gave up 7 bases and J gave up 2 bases, with 7 bases separating them. The CDR3 covers 12 residues. From germline, CDR1 is ENHRY and CDR2 SYGVKD. CDR3 sequence reads: CAINDNTDTQYF. CDR3 DNA: TGTGCCATCAACGATAACACAGATACGCAGTATTTT.

This chain uses TRBV7-9 with TRBJ2-3, with D tentatively TRBD1 (5 bases). With 2 bases removed from V and 4 bases from J, the gap between germline ends came to 10 bases. This CDR3 has 14 residues. Germline CDR1 SEHNR, CDR2 FQNEAQ (reference sequence). In nucleotides, the CDR3 is TGTGCCAGCAGCTTATTTGACAGCCCAGATACGCAGTATTTT. This gives the protein CASSLFDSPDTQYF.

J is TRBJ1-2 and V is TRBV4-2, with TRBD1 as a possible D gene (6 bases). Germline CDR1 is LGHNA and CDR2 is YNFKEQ. V was cut by 5 bases and J by 4 bases, with 20 bases left in between. This CDR3 has 16 residues. The CDR3 reads CASSSDSLSTSYGYTF. CDR3 in DNA: TGTGCCAGCAGCTCGGACAGCCTTTCGACCTCCTATGGCTACACCTTC.

This chain uses TRBV11-2 with TRBJ2-4; D unresolved. V lost 0 bases, J lost 0 bases, and 15 bases lay in between. The CDR3 loop spans 18 amino acids. Germline V gives CDR1 SGHAT, CDR2 FQNNGV. The CDR3 DNA reads TGTGCCAGCAGCTTAGATTTAACGGAGCCCCTAGCCAAAAACATTCAGTACTTC. Amino acid sequence: CASSLDLTEPLAKNIQYF.

This clonotype was seen a handful of times. The chain employs TRBV7-3 and TRBJ2-7, with D possibly being TRBD1 (5 bases). Trimming shortened V by 0 bases and J by 6 bases, and 12 bases separated the two germline ends. This CDR3 is built from 14 residues. The germline V gene encodes CDR1 SGHTA and CDR2 FQGTGA. Written as DNA, the CDR3 is TGTGCCAGCAGCTTAACCGTGAAGGGGTCCGAGCAGTACTTC. Its translation is CASSLTVKGSEQYF.

This clonotype was seen only a few times. V is TRBV29-1 and J is TRBJ1-1; 7 bases are shared with TRBD1. Trimming removed 7 bases from V and 2 bases from J; junction bases left unmatched: 7. This CDR3 has 13 amino acids. From germline, CDR1 is SQVTM and CDR2 ANQGSEA. The CDR3 reads CSAAGTANTEAFF. The CDR3 DNA reads TGCAGCGCTGCCGGGACAGCTAACACTGAAGCTTTCTTT.

In its sample, this clonotype was seen a few times. This chain connects TRBV12-3 or TRBV12-4 to TRBJ1-1; D is undetermined. The length of the CDR3 is 14 residues. Between the trimmed V and J ends, which lost 6 bases and 2 bases, there was a span of 13 bases. The DNA of the CDR3 is TGTGCCAGCAGCCAGAACGGAGTAAACACTGAAGCTTTCTTT. It specifies CASSQNGVNTEAFF.